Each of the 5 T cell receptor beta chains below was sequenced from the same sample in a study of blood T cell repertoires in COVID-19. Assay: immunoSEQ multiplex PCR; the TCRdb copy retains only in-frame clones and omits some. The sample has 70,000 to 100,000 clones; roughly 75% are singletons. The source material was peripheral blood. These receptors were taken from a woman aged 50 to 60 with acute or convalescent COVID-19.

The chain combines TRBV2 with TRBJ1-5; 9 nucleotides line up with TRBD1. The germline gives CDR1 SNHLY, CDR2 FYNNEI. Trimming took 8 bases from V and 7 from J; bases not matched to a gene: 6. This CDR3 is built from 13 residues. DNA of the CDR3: TGTGCCAGCTGGGACAGGGAAGGACAGCCCCAGCATTTT. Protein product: CASWDREGQPQHF.

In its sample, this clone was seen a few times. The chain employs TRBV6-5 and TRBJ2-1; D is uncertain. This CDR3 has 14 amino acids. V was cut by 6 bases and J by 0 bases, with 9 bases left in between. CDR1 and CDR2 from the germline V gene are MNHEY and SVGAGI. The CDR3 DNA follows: TGTGCCAGCAGGTCGCGGAGCTCCTACAATGAGCAGTTCTTC. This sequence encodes CASRSRSSYNEQFF.

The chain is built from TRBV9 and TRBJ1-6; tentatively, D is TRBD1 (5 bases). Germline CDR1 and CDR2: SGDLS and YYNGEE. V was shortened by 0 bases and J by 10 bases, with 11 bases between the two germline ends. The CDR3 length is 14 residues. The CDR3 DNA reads TGTGCCAGCAGCGTAGCAGGGTCAGACTCACCCCTCCACTTT. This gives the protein CASSVAGSDSPLHF.

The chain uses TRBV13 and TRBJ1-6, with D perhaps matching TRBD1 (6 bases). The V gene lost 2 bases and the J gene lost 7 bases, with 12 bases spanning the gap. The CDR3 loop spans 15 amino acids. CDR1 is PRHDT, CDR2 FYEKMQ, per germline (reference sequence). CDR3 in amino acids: CASSLNRETNSPLHF. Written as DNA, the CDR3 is TGTGCCAGCAGCTTAAACAGGGAAACCAATTCACCCCTCCACTTT.

The CDR3 sequence: CASSPQGATNEKLFF. CDR3 nucleotide sequence: TGTGCCAGCAGTCCGCAGGGGGCCACTAATGAAAAACTGTTTTTT. The rearrangement links TRBV6-5 to TRBJ1-4; the match to TRBD1 covers 8 bases. The V gene end was trimmed by 5 bases and the J gene end by 2 bases; junction bases not matched to a gene: 4. CDR1 and CDR2 from the germline V gene are MNHEY and SVGAGI. The CDR3 has 15 residues.